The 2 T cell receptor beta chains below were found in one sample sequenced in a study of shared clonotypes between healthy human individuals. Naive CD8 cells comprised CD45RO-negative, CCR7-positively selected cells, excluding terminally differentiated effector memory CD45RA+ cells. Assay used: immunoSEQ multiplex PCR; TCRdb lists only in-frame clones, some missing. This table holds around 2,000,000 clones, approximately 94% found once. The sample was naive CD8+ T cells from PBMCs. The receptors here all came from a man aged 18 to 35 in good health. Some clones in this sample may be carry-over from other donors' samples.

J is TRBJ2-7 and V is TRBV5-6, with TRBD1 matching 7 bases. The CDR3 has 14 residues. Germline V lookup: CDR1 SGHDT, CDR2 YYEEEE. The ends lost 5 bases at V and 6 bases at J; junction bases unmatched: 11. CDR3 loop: CASSLMTGPGEQYF. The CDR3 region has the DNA TGTGCCAGCAGTTTGATGACAGGGCCGGGCGAGCAGTACTTC.

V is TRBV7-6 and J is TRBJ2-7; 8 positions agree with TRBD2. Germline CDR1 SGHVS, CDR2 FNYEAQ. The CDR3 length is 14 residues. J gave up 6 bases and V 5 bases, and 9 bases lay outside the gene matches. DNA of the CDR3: TGTGCCAGCAGCCCCGGGCCAGCGGGAGTCGAGCAGTACTTC. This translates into CASSPGPAGVEQYF.